Given below is one T cell receptor (beta chain) in context. A read error likely explains this, since a far larger clone differs by one base. Time point of the sample: after trial treatment. This sample's treatment: LDRT plus nivolumab, ipilimumab, low-dose cyclophosphamide and aspirin (RACIN trial). Eligible patients bore advanced solid tumors devoid of tumor-infiltrating lymphocytes. TRAV- and TRBV-specific primers, spanning alpha and beta chains, primed first-strand cDNA. The PCR that amplified TCRs ran for 20 to 25 cycles, relying on a constant-region primer and a V-primer adapter. MiXCR was run by TCRdb on the reads, yielding one entry per CDR3 protein. The sample lists around 100,000 distinct CDR3 sequences; 20% to 25% were seen once. The record originates from a study of low-dose radiotherapy and immunotherapy resistance in tumors. Study as a whole: Patients were treated with intravenous nivolumab at 240 mg every two weeks and were also dosed with ipilimumab at 1 mg/kg every six weeks. The authors gave intravenous cyclophosphamide 200 mg/m2 every two weeks, one day before radiation and immunotherapy.

The CDR3 sequence is 13 residues long. Germline V gene lookup returns CDR1 SEHNR and CDR2 FQNEAQ (reference sequence). The material was PBMCs, obtained after low-dose radiotherapy plus immunotherapy. This rearrangement joins TRBV7-9 to TRBJ2-3; a weak D match, TRBD2 (6 bases). The origin of this receptor is a female donor with ovarian cancer. This CDR3 is CVSSSGGTDTQYF. The CDR3 nucleotides are TGTGTCAGCAGCTCGGGGGGCACAGATACGCAGTATTTT.